This record covers a single T cell receptor beta chain. From germline, CDR1 is MDHEN and CDR2 SYDVKM. V lost 6 bases to trimming and J lost 4 bases; unmatched junction nucleotides: 15. This CDR3 contains 17 residues. These data belong to a study of blood T cell repertoires in COVID-19. Only in-frame clones appear in the TCRdb table, and some are missing; sequencing was by immunoSEQ multiplex PCR. This table holds under 250,000 clones, roughly 88% found once. The TCR comes from a woman in her forties who had been exposed to COVID-19. V usage is TRBV28 and J usage is TRBJ2-1; 7 bases map to TRBD1. Input material: PBMCs or T cells enriched from blood (not recorded which). The CDR3 DNA sequence: TGTGCCAGCAGCCCTCAATTTAACAGGGGCCCATACAATGAGCAGTTCTTC. It yields the protein CASSPQFNRGPYNEQFF. Complete variable domain (other parts from reference TRBV28 and TRBJ2-1): DVKVTQSSRYLVKRTGEKVFLECVQDMDHENMFWYRQDPGLGLRLIYFSYDVKMKEKGDIPEGYSVSREKKERFSLILESASTNQTSMYLCASSPQFNRGPYNEQFFGPGTRLTVL.